What follows are 27 T cell receptor beta chains derived from one specimen sequenced in a study of shared clonotypes between healthy human individuals. Generated by immunoSEQ multiplex PCR, the TCRdb table keeps only in-frame clones and is missing some. This table holds about 2.4 million clones, roughly 92% found once. Sequencing used naive CD4+ T cells sorted from blood. Subset meaning: CD45RA+ positively selected. These receptors all come from a man aged 18 to 30 in good health.

This chain uses TRBV7-9 with TRBJ1-1; tentative D call: TRBD1 (5 bases). This CDR3 spans 15 amino acids. Trimming pared 3 bases from V and 1 base from J, leaving 12 bases between. The germline gives CDR1 SEHNR, CDR2 FQNEAQ (reference sequence). CDR3 nucleotides: TGTGCCAGCAGCTTTTTGGGGGAGGGGAACACTGAAGCTTTCTTT. This encodes CASSFLGEGNTEAFF.

As concerns this clone: Other DNA variants within this sample encode the same CDR3. V usage is TRBV5-5 and J usage is TRBJ1-2; the match to TRBD1 covers 7 bases. The CDR3 has 13 residues. Germline-derived CDR1 and CDR2 are SGHKS and YYEKEE (reference sequence). V trimming: 2 bases; J trimming: 4 bases; junction bases outside the gene matches: 2. The CDR3 sequence is CASSFTGAYGYTF. Here the CDR3 DNA reads TGTGCCAGCAGCTTTACAGGGGCCTATGGCTACACCTTC. The complete variable domain, with remaining parts taken from reference TRBV5-5 and TRBJ1-2, reads DAGVTQSPTHLIKTRGQQVTLRCSPISGHKSVSWYQQVLGQGPQFIFQYYEKEERGRGNFPDRFSARQFPNYSSELNVNALLLGDSALYLCASSFTGAYGYTFGSGTRLTVV.

The chain links TRBV7-2 to TRBJ2-7, with 13 positions matching TRBD2. This CDR3 has 15 residues. Unmatched junction bases numbered 4, after V lost 7 bases and J lost 1 base. Germline loops: CDR1 SGHTA, CDR2 FQGNSA. The CDR3 is CASIGLAGASYEQYF. The CDR3 nucleotides are TGTGCCAGCATCGGACTAGCGGGAGCTTCCTACGAGCAGTACTTC.

J is TRBJ2-7 and V is TRBV7-2; possible D gene TRBD2, 5 bases. V shed 5 bases and J shed 2 bases, with 13 bases lying between them. CDR1 and CDR2 (germline): SGHTA, FQGNSA. The CDR3 totals 14 residues. Here the CDR3 reads CASSPSEGPYEQYF. DNA for the CDR3: TGTGCCAGCAGCCCATCCGAGGGTCCCTACGAGCAGTACTTC.

This chain uses TRBV6-1 with TRBJ1-2; TRBD1 might be the D (6 bases). Between the trimmed V and J ends, which lost 4 bases and 4 bases, there was a span of 13 bases. Germline V CDR1 and CDR2: MNHNS, SASEGT. This CDR3 contains 14 residues. Here the CDR3 DNA reads TGTGCCAGCAGTGCGGGGGGGGCAGTCTATGGCTACACCTTC. Its translation: CASSAGGAVYGYTF.

V and J are TRBV5-1 and TRBJ1-2; unclear D gene. The CDR3 runs to 14 residues. Germline V gene lookup returns CDR1 SGHRS and CDR2 YFSETQ. V dropped 0 bases and J dropped 2 bases, with 8 bases sitting between them. The CDR3 spells CASSLAPHNYGYTF. CDR3 coding DNA: TGCGCCAGCAGCTTGGCCCCGCACAACTATGGCTACACCTTC.

The table lists this clone with a count of one. The chain links TRBV5-1 to TRBJ2-1; 9 bases line up with TRBD1. CDR3 length: 16 residues. Germline V gives CDR1 SGHRS, CDR2 YFSETQ. V shed 0 bases and J 7 bases; nucleotides not matched to a gene: 8. The CDR3 coding sequence is TGCGCCAGCAGCTTGGGAGGAACAGGGGGCCGGAATGAGCAGTTCTTC. Translating it yields CASSLGGTGGRNEQFF.

The rearrangement uses TRBV10-3 and TRBJ2-7, with 7 positions matching TRBD2. Losses at the gene ends were 4 bases for V and 9 bases for J; bases not matched to a gene: 15. Germline CDR1 reads ENHRY; CDR2 reads SYGVKD. The CDR3 sequence is 15 residues long. This CDR3 reads CAISGGASGSLWQYF. The CDR3 DNA sequence: TGTGCCATCAGTGGCGGGGCTAGCGGTAGTCTCTGGCAGTACTTC.

The chain uses TRBV27 and TRBJ1-1; TRBD1 matches at 8 bases. Germline-derived CDR1 and CDR2 are MNHEY and SMNVEV (reference sequence). This CDR3 has 15 residues. The V and J ends lost 0 bases and 5 bases, in that order; junction bases with no gene match: 5. The CDR3 DNA sequence: TGTGCCAGCAGTTTATCTGCGCAGGGGGCGACTGAAGCTTTCTTT. This gives the protein CASSLSAQGATEAFF.

The rearrangement uses TRBV6-5 and TRBJ2-3, with 7 bases lining up with TRBD2. V lost 5 bases and J lost 0; bases outside the gene matches: 5. Germline V lookup: CDR1 MNHEY, CDR2 SVGAGI. There are 15 residues in the CDR3. The CDR3 region has the DNA TGTGCCAGCAGTGGCGGGGGTATTAGCACAGATACGCAGTATTTT. Translating gives CASSGGGISTDTQYF.

The chain links TRBV30 to TRBJ2-5, with D possibly being TRBD1 (6 bases). Trimming took off 3 bases at V and 5 bases at J, with 13 bases between the two ends. CDR1 is GTSNPN, CDR2 SVGIG, per germline (reference sequence). The CDR3 has 13 residues. The CDR3 DNA reads TGTGCCTGGAGGGGGGCAGGTTGGGAGACCCAGTACTTC. Its protein product is CAWRGAGWETQYF.

Here the CDR3 DNA reads TGTGCCACCAGCAGAGATCGGGGAAATTACGAGCAGTACTTC. This translates into CATSRDRGNYEQYF. The chain joins TRBV15 to TRBJ2-7; tentative D call: TRBD2 (5 bases). Germline V gene sequence: CDR1 LNHNV, CDR2 YYDKDF (reference sequence). The CDR3 spans 14 residues. V was shortened by 0 bases and J by 4 bases, with 10 bases between the two germline ends.

This chain connects TRBV11-1 to TRBJ2-1; possibly TRBD2 for D (7 bases). The V gene's germline CDR1 is SGHAT and CDR2 FQDESV (reference sequence). CDR3 length: 14 amino acids. Trimming shortened V by 7 bases and J by 0 bases, and 10 bases separated the two germline ends. Here the CDR3 reads CASTRGASYNEQFF. As DNA, the CDR3 is TGTGCCAGCACCCGGGGGGCCTCCTACAATGAGCAGTTCTTC.

This clone appeared once. The chain has TRBV6-1 and TRBJ2-3; 10 bases map to TRBD2. The CDR3 sequence is 16 residues long. The J segment lost 2 bases and the V segment lost 3 bases, leaving 5 bases of the junction unmatched. From germline, CDR1 is MNHNS and CDR2 SASEGT. CDR3 loop: CASSDKRGGSTDTQYF. CDR3 in DNA: TGTGCCAGCAGTGATAAGCGGGGGGGGTCCACAGATACGCAGTATTTT.

A few counts support this clone. The V gene is TRBV9, the J gene TRBJ1-1, with 8 bases fitting TRBD1. The germline V gene has CDR1 SGDLS and CDR2 YYNGEE. With V trimmed by 1 base and J by 1 base, 0 bases remained unmatched. CDR3 length: 14 amino acids. CDR3 coding DNA: TGTGCCAGCAGCGTAACAGGGGGGAACACTGAAGCTTTCTTT. Translation: CASSVTGGNTEAFF.

V gene TRBV19 combines with J gene TRBJ1-2; D might be TRBD1 (5 bases). CDR3 length: 14 amino acids. Trimming pared 0 bases from V and 5 bases from J, leaving 10 bases between. The germline gives CDR1 LNHDA, CDR2 SQIVND (reference sequence). The CDR3 DNA follows: TGTGCCAGTAGTATAGATCCAGGGAGGTATGGCTACACCTTC. It encodes CASSIDPGRYGYTF.

Regarding this clone: Distinct nucleotide sequences in the sample also encode this CDR3. This chain links TRBV5-1 with TRBJ1-5; TRBD1 agrees at 7 bases. Germline loops: CDR1 SGHRS, CDR2 YFSETQ. The CDR3 contains 14 residues. V lost 0 bases to trimming and J lost 7 bases; unmatched junction nucleotides: 4. The CDR3 DNA reads TGCGCCAGCAGCTTGGAAACAGGGGACCAGCCCCAGCATTTT. Translating gives CASSLETGDQPQHF.

V and J are TRBV5-5 and TRBJ2-1; D unclear. CDR3 length: 13 amino acids. In germline, CDR1 is SGHKS, CDR2 YYEKEE (reference sequence). V lost 1 base and J 0 bases, leaving 2 bases between the germline ends. The CDR3 coding sequence is TGTGCCAGCAGCTTGAACTCCTACAATGAGCAGTTCTTC. It translates to CASSLNSYNEQFF.

The chain combines TRBV7-2 with TRBJ1-2, with 7 nucleotides matching TRBD1. The CDR3 has 15 amino acids. Germline V CDR1 and CDR2: SGHTA, FQGNSA. The V segment lost 3 bases and the J segment 4 bases; nucleotides outside the gene matches: 8. The CDR3 here is CASSFNPQGPYGYTF. The CDR3 nucleotides read TGTGCCAGCAGCTTTAACCCACAGGGGCCCTATGGCTACACCTTC.

This chain uses TRBV10-2 with TRBJ2-5; D unresolved. The germline V and J ends were trimmed by 6 bases and 3 bases, with 14 bases remaining between them. Germline CDR1 reads WSHSY; CDR2 reads SAAADI. The CDR3 extends over 14 amino acids. CDR3 residues: CASSSVVGKETQYF. The DNA of the CDR3 is TGCGCCAGCAGCTCGGTGGTGGGGAAAGAGACCCAGTACTTC.

The chain uses TRBV6-6 and TRBJ1-2; no definite D call. Trimming pared 7 bases from V and 8 bases from J, leaving 14 bases between. The CDR3 has 12 amino acids. The germline CDR1 and CDR2 sequences are MNHNY and SVGAGI (reference sequence). CDR3 nucleotide sequence: TGTGCCAGCAACTACGACGGGGTCGGCTACACCTTC. Encoded protein: CASNYDGVGYTF.

About this clone itself: In the same sample, other DNA sequences code for this CDR3. This chain connects TRBV6-5 to TRBJ1-1, with D unresolved. Germline V CDR1 and CDR2: MNHEY, SVGAGI. Trimming shortened V by 5 bases and J by 3 bases, and 4 bases separated the two germline ends. This CDR3 region has 11 residues. The CDR3 DNA is TGTGCCAGCAGTAGAGACACTGAAGCTTTCTTT. Its protein is CASSRDTEAFF.

The chain is built from TRBV7-3 and TRBJ2-3; TRBD2 aligns across 13 bases. In germline, CDR1 is SGHTA, CDR2 FQGTGA. This CDR3 is 17 amino acids long. V lost 4 bases to trimming and J lost 4 bases; unmatched junction nucleotides: 8. The CDR3 DNA reads as TGTGCCAGCAGCTCCCGGAGGACTAGCGGGGGTCCAGATACGCAGTATTTT. Its translation is CASSSRRTSGGPDTQYF. The full variable domain, its missing parts supplied by reference TRBV7-3 and TRBJ2-3, is GAGVSQTPSNKVTEKGKYVELRCDPISGHTALYWYRQSLGQGPEFLIYFQGTGAADDSGLPNDRFFAVRPEGSVSTLKIQRTERGDSAVYLCASSSRRTSGGPDTQYFGPGTRLTVL.

This chain connects TRBV29-1 to TRBJ2-3; tentative D call: TRBD1 (6 bases). CDR1 and CDR2 (germline): SQVTM, ANQGSEA. Trimming cost V 6 bases and J 7 bases, with 11 bases left between them. The CDR3 totals 11 residues. CDR3 in amino acids: CSVWTVYTQYF. The CDR3 coding sequence is TGCAGCGTATGGACAGTTTATACGCAGTATTTT.

In this sample, this clone turned up once. This chain joins TRBV27 and TRBJ1-3; the D gene is possibly TRBD1 (6 bases). The CDR3 is 14 residues long. Between the trimmed V and J ends, which lost 5 bases and 5 bases, there was a span of 13 bases. Germline V gene lookup returns CDR1 MNHEY and CDR2 SMNVEV (reference sequence). The DNA of the CDR3 is TGTGCCAGCAGTACCCGGGACAATCGAAACACCATATATTTT. Translation gives CASSTRDNRNTIYF.

The gene calls are TRBV30 and TRBJ1-2, with 12 bases fitting TRBD1. Germline V gives CDR1 GTSNPN, CDR2 SVGIG (reference sequence). This CDR3 is 11 amino acids long. J gave up 14 bases and V 4 bases, and 5 bases lay outside the gene matches. CDR3 loop: CAWTGTGGVTF. The DNA for the CDR3 is TGTGCCTGGACTGGGACAGGGGGCGTAACCTTC.

This clone was counted a single time. This rearrangement joins TRBV30 to TRBJ2-3; TRBD1 aligns across 9 bases. Germline V CDR1 and CDR2: GTSNPN, SVGIG (reference sequence). Unmatched junction bases numbered 11, after V lost 0 bases and J lost 4 bases. The CDR3 runs 17 residues. CDR3 sequence: CAWSVRGQGIIPDTQYF. Written as DNA, the CDR3 is TGTGCCTGGAGTGTAAGGGGACAGGGAATAATACCAGATACGCAGTATTTT.